One and the same sample provided the 16 T cell receptor beta chains below, sequenced in a study of identical twins. Each CDR3 protein is one row after TCRdb ran MiXCR on the 5' RACE reads. The repertoire consists of 200,000 to 250,000 distinct CDR3 sequences, with around 8.1% occurring once and the leading ten covering around 2.1%. These data were likewise used in another study, on yellow fever vaccine responses in identical twins.

Input material: memory (CD45RO+) T cells sorted from blood. These receptor sequences come from a woman aged 18-30 years in good health.

The sample holds many counts of this clonotype. The J gene is TRBJ2-5, the V gene TRBV7-2; perhaps TRBD1 as D (5 bases). This CDR3 region has 15 residues. The V and J ends lost 2 bases and 5 bases respectively, with 15 bases between them. Germline V lookup: CDR1 SGHTA, CDR2 FQGNSA. The CDR3, as DNA: TGTGCCAGCAGCTTACCTAGGGGCTTGGAGGAGACCCAGTACTTC. It specifies CASSLPRGLEETQYF.

This clonotype was detected ten times or more. The gene calls are TRBV12-3 or TRBV12-4 and TRBJ2-4; no reliable D call. The germline V and J ends were trimmed by 3 bases and 0 bases, with 12 bases remaining between them. The CDR3 spans 16 residues. The CDR3 DNA sequence: TGTGCCAGCAGTTTCAGTTTCACTCTAGCCAAAAACATTCAGTACTTC. This codes for CASSFSFTLAKNIQYF.

This clonotype has just a few counts. V is TRBV20-1 and J is TRBJ2-2; TRBD1 might be the D (5 bases). The CDR3 length is 12 residues. CDR1 DFQATT and CDR2 SNEGSKA come from the germline V gene (reference sequence). V dropped 3 bases and J dropped 4 bases, with 6 bases sitting between them. The chain's CDR3 is CSASRATGELFF. DNA of the CDR3: TGCAGTGCTAGCAGGGCCACCGGGGAGCTGTTTTTT.

This clonotype was picked up many times. The chain has TRBV12-3 or TRBV12-4 and TRBJ2-5; tentatively, D is TRBD1 or TRBD2 (5 bases each). V shed 6 bases and J shed 4 bases, with 12 bases lying between them. The CDR3 spans 13 residues. The CDR3 DNA follows: TGTGCCAGCAGAGGGACCCTAAGAGAGACCCAGTACTTC. It specifies CASRGTLRETQYF.

This clonotype was seen a few times. The rearrangement links TRBV5-1 to TRBJ2-1, with D uncertain. Germline lookup yields CDR1 SGHRS and CDR2 YFSETQ. Trimming took 0 bases from V and 5 from J, leaving 9 bases between them. CDR3 length equals 14 residues. The chain's CDR3 is CASSLGPENNEQFF. The CDR3 DNA is TGCGCCAGCAGCTTGGGTCCTGAAAACAATGAGCAGTTCTTC.

A few counts support this clonotype. The chain couples TRBV11-2 to TRBJ2-5; 7 positions agree with TRBD1. The CDR3 totals 15 residues. Germline V lookup: CDR1 SGHAT, CDR2 FQNNGV. V lost 5 bases and J lost 4; bases outside the gene matches: 10. The CDR3 spells CASSEPGQSRETQYF. The CDR3 region has the DNA TGTGCCAGCAGCGAGCCGGGACAGTCACGAGAGACCCAGTACTTC.

This clonotype was recorded a few times. CDR3 in DNA: TGCAGTGCTAGAGCTGAATACTACAATGAGCAGTTCTTC. Translating gives CSARAEYYNEQFF. The V call is TRBV20-1, the J call TRBJ2-1, with D unclear. V was clipped by 1 base and J by 3 bases, with 7 bases between them. The germline V gene has CDR1 DFQATT and CDR2 SNEGSKA (reference sequence). The CDR3 is 13 amino acids.

This clonotype has ten or more counts. V usage is TRBV10-2 and J usage is TRBJ2-5; a possible D gene is TRBD1 (6 bases). Germline values: CDR1 WSHSY, CDR2 SAAADI. Trimming cost V 4 bases and J 1 base, with 10 bases left between them. This CDR3 has 14 amino acids. CDR3 DNA sequence: TGCGCCAGCAGTGGGGGACAACCCCAAGAGACCCAGTACTTC. It translates to CASSGGQPQETQYF.

This clonotype was seen once. Given a much more abundant clone one base away, this may be a read error. This chain's CDR3 is CASSEGEKVTGVLFF. CDR3 in DNA: TGCGCCAGCAGTGAAGGGGAGAAGGTCACCGGGGTGCTGTTTTTT. The rearrangement links TRBV10-1 to TRBJ2-2; D may match TRBD1 or TRBD2 (5 bases each). The CDR3 runs to 15 residues. Germline V gives CDR1 WNHNN, CDR2 SYGVQD (reference sequence).

This clonotype was seen a handful of times. This chain joins TRBV11-2 and TRBJ2-3, with D possibly being TRBD1 (6 bases). Germline lookup yields CDR1 SGHAT and CDR2 FQNNGV. The CDR3 loop spans 17 amino acids. V dropped 5 bases and J dropped 1 base, with 19 bases sitting between them. CDR3 nucleotides: TGTGCCAGCAGCCGCCTTAGAACAGGGTGGGGCACAGATACGCAGTATTTT. Protein: CASSRLRTGWGTDTQYF. The full variable domain, rest sourced from reference TRBV11-2 and TRBJ2-3, is EAGVAQSPRYKIIEKRQSVAFWCNPISGHATLYWYQQILGQGPKLLIQFQNNGVVDDSQLPKDRFSAERLKGVDSTLKIQPAKLEDSAVYLCASSRLRTGWGTDTQYFGPGTRLTVL.

This clonotype was observed at least ten times. The V call is TRBV15, the J call TRBJ2-1, with 14 bases lining up with TRBD2. This CDR3 region has 15 residues. Germline V CDR1 and CDR2: LNHNV, YYDKDF (reference sequence). J gave up 6 bases and V 3 bases, and 1 base lay outside the gene matches. CDR3 coding DNA: TGTGCCACCAGCAGGGGACTAGCGGGAGTCAATGAGCAGTTCTTC. Residues: CATSRGLAGVNEQFF.

This clonotype was counted only a few times. V usage is TRBV7-7 and J usage is TRBJ2-2, with 9 bases matching TRBD1. V was pared by 11 bases and J by 3 bases, with 10 bases of the junction left unmatched. The germline V gene encodes CDR1 SSHAT and CDR2 FNYEAQ (reference sequence). The length of the CDR3 is 15 residues. CDR3 bases: TGTGCCGTGATAATCCGGACAGGGGACACCGGGGAGCTGTTTTTT. It specifies CAVIIRTGDTGELFF.

The CDR3 reads CASSPGQGAAANEKLFF. As DNA, the CDR3 is TGCGCCAGCAGCCCGGGACAGGGGGCGGCGGCTAATGAAAAACTGTTTTTT. This chain links TRBV4-3 with TRBJ1-4; 12 bases are shared with TRBD1. The CDR3 contains 17 residues. V trimming: 4 bases; J trimming: 3 bases; junction bases outside the gene matches: 6. Germline V gives CDR1 LGHNA, CDR2 YSLEER.

The rearrangement joins TRBV15 to TRBJ1-5, with D possibly matching TRBD1 (6 bases). This CDR3 contains 20 residues. Germline V gives CDR1 LNHNV, CDR2 YYDKDF (reference sequence). V lost 1 base to trimming and J lost 0 bases, with 22 bases between them. The DNA for the CDR3 is TGTGCCACCAGCAGAGGACGGGACAAAGCCCTGGAGTATAGCAATCAGCCCCAGCATTTT. The encoded protein is CATSRGRDKALEYSNQPQHF.

Ten or more counts support this clonotype. This chain uses TRBV5-6 with TRBJ2-3; 9 nucleotides line up with TRBD2. The ends lost 3 bases at V and 4 bases at J; junction bases unmatched: 3. Germline V gene lookup returns CDR1 SGHDT and CDR2 YYEEEE. The CDR3 runs 14 residues. The CDR3 reads CASSYGLAPDTQYF. CDR3 coding DNA: TGTGCCAGCAGCTATGGACTAGCGCCAGATACGCAGTATTTT.

This clonotype was detected only a few times. The rearrangement uses TRBV7-6 and TRBJ2-2, with 11 positions matching TRBD1. The V segment lost 1 base and the J segment 3 bases; nucleotides outside the gene matches: 7. Germline lookup yields CDR1 SGHVS and CDR2 FNYEAQ. This CDR3 has 18 amino acids. The CDR3 reads CASSLDRDRGSDTGELFF. For the CDR3, the DNA is TGTGCCAGCAGCTTAGACCGGGACAGGGGGTCCGACACCGGGGAGCTGTTTTTT.